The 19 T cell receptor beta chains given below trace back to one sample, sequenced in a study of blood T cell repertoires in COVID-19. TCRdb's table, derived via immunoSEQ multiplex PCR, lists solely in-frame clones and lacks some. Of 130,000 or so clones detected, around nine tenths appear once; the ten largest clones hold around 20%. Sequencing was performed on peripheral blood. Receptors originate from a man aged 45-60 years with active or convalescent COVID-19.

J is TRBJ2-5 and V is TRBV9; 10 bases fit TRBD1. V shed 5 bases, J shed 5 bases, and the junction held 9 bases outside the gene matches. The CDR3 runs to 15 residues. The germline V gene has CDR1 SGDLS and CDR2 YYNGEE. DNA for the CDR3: TGTGCCAGCAGTCCTCTGACAGGGGGCTTGGAGACCCAGTACTTC. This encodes CASSPLTGGLETQYF.

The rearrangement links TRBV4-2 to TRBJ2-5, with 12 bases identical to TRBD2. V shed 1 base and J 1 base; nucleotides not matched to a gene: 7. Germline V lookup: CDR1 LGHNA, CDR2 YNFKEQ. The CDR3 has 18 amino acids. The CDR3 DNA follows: TGTGCCAGCAGCCAAGTCCCGGGACTAGCGGGTACCCAAGAGACCCAGTACTTC. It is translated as CASSQVPGLAGTQETQYF.

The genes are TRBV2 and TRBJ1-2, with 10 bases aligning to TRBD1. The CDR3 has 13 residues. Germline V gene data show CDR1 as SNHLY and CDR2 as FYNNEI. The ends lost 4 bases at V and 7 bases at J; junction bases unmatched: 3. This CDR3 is CASSATGGFGYTF. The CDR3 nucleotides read TGTGCCAGCAGTGCGACAGGGGGCTTTGGCTACACCTTC.

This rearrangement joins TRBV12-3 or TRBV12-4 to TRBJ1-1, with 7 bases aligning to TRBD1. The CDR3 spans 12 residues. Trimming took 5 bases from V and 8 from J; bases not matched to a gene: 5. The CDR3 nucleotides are TGTGCCAGCAGTCCGGGGGACAGAGAAGCTTTCTTT. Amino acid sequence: CASSPGDREAFF.

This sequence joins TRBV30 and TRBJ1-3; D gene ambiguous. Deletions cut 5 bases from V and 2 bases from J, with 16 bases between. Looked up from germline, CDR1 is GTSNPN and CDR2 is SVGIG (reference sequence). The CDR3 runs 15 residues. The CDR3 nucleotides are TGTGCCTGGGCTGGATTCCCCGGGACTGGAAACACCATATATTTT. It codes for CAWAGFPGTGNTIYF.

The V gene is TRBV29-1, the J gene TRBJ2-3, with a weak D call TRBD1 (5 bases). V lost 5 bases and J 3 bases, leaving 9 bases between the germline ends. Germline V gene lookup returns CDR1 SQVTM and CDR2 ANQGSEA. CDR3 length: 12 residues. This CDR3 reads CSVRRQTDTQYF. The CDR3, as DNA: TGCAGCGTTAGGCGACAGACAGATACGCAGTATTTT.

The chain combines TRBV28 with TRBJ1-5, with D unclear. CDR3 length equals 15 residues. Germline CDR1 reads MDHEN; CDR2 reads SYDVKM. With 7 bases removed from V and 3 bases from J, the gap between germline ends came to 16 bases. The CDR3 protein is CASTTSGVFNQPQHF. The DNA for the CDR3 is TGTGCCAGCACCACTAGCGGGGTCTTCAATCAGCCCCAGCATTTT.

The CDR3 DNA is TGTGCCAGCAGTTCCCGGGACAGCGTCGCTAACTATGGCTACACCTTC. Translated: CASSSRDSVANYGYTF. This chain joins TRBV27 and TRBJ1-2, with 7 bases that match TRBD1. The V gene end was trimmed by 4 bases and the J gene end by 0 bases; junction bases not matched to a gene: 8. The germline CDR1 and CDR2 sequences are MNHEY and SMNVEV (reference sequence). The CDR3 covers 16 residues.

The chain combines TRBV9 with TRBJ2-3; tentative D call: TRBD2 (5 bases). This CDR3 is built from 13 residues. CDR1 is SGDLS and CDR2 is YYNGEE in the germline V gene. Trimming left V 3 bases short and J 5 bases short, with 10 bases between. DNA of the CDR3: TGTGCCAGCAGCGGAGGGCCCGTAGATACGCAGTATTTT. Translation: CASSGGPVDTQYF.

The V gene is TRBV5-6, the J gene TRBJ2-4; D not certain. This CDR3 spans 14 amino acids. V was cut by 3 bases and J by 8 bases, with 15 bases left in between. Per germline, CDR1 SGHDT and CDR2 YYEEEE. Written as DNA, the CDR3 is TGTGCCAGCAGCTCGAGTTTGACGAGGTACATTCAGTACTTC. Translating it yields CASSSSLTRYIQYF. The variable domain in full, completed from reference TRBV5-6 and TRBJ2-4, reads DAGVTQSPTHLIKTRGQQVTLRCSPKSGHDTVSWYQQALGQGPQFIFQYYEEEERQRGNFPDRFSGHQFPNYSSELNVNALLLGDSALYLCASSSSLTRYIQYFGAGTRLSVL.

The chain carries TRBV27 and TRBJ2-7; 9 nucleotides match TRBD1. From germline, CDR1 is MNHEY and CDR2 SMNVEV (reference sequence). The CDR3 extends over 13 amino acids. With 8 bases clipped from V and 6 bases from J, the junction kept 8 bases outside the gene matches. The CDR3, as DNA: TGTGCCAGCCGTGGGACAGGGTGGTCCGAGCAGTACTTC. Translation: CASRGTGWSEQYF.

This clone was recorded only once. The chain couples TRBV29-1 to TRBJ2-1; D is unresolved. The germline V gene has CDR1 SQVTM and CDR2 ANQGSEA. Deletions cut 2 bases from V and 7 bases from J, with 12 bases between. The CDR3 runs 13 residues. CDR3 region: CSVETLDTNEQFF. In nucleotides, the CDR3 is TGCAGCGTTGAAACCTTAGACACTAATGAGCAGTTCTTC.

This CDR3 is CASSRAGAGEQYF. The CDR3 nucleotides read TGTGCCAGCAGTCGGGCGGGAGCGGGCGAGCAGTACTTC. The rearrangement uses TRBV6-5 and TRBJ2-7; TRBD2 agrees at 7 bases. The CDR3 covers 13 residues. The V gene end was trimmed by 5 bases and the J gene end by 6 bases; junction bases not matched to a gene: 7. Germline CDR1 is MNHEY and CDR2 is SVGAGI.

CDR3 in amino acids: CASSLFTVSQETQYF. The CDR3 DNA sequence: TGCGCCAGCAGCTTGTTTACAGTAAGTCAAGAGACCCAGTACTTC. The chain couples TRBV5-1 to TRBJ2-5, with D uncertain. Germline CDR1 is SGHRS and CDR2 is YFSETQ. The CDR3 is made up of 15 amino acids. Deletions cut 1 base from V and 2 bases from J, with 12 bases between.

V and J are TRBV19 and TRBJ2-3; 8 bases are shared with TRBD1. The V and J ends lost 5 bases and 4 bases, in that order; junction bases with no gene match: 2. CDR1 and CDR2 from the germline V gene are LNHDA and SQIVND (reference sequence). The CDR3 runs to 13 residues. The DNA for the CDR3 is TGTGCCAGTAGTGTACAGGGGGCAGATACGCAGTATTTT. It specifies CASSVQGADTQYF. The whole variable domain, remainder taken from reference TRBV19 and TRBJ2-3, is DGGITQSPKYLFRKEGQNVTLSCEQNLNHDAMYWYRQDPGQGLRLIYYSQIVNDFQKGDIAEGYSVSREKKESFPLTVTSAQKNPTAFYLCASSVQGADTQYFGPGTRLTVL.

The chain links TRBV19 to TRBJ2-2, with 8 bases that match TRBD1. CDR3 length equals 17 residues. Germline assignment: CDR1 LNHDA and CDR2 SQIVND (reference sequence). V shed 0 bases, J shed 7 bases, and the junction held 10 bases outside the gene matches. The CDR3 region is CASSIDGARGLDGELFF. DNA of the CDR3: TGTGCCAGTAGTATAGACGGGGCCAGGGGGCTGGACGGGGAGCTGTTTTTT. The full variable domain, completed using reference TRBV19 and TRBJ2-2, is DGGITQSPKYLFRKEGQNVTLSCEQNLNHDAMYWYRQDPGQGLRLIYYSQIVNDFQKGDIAEGYSVSREKKESFPLTVTSAQKNPTAFYLCASSIDGARGLDGELFFGEGSRLTVL.

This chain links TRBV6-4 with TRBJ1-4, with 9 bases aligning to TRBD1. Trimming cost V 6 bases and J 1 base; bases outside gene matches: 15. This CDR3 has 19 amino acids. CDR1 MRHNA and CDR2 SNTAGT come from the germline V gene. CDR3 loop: CASRGGGQGLLITNEKLFF. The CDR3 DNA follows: TGTGCCAGCAGGGGAGGAGGACAGGGGCTCCTCATAACTAATGAAAAACTGTTTTTT.

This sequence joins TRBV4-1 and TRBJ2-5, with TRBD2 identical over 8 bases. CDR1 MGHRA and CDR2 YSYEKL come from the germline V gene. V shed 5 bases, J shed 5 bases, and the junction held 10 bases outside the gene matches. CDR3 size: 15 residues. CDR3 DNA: TGCGCCAGCAGCTTCAGCGGGGGTCGGAGGGAGACCCAGTACTTC. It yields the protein CASSFSGGRRETQYF.

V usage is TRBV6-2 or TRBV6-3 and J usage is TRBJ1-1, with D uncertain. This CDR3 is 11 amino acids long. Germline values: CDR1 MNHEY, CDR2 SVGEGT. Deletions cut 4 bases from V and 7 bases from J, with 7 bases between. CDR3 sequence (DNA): TGTGCCAGCAGTTCGGTTCGTGAAGCTTTCTTT. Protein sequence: CASSSVREAFF.